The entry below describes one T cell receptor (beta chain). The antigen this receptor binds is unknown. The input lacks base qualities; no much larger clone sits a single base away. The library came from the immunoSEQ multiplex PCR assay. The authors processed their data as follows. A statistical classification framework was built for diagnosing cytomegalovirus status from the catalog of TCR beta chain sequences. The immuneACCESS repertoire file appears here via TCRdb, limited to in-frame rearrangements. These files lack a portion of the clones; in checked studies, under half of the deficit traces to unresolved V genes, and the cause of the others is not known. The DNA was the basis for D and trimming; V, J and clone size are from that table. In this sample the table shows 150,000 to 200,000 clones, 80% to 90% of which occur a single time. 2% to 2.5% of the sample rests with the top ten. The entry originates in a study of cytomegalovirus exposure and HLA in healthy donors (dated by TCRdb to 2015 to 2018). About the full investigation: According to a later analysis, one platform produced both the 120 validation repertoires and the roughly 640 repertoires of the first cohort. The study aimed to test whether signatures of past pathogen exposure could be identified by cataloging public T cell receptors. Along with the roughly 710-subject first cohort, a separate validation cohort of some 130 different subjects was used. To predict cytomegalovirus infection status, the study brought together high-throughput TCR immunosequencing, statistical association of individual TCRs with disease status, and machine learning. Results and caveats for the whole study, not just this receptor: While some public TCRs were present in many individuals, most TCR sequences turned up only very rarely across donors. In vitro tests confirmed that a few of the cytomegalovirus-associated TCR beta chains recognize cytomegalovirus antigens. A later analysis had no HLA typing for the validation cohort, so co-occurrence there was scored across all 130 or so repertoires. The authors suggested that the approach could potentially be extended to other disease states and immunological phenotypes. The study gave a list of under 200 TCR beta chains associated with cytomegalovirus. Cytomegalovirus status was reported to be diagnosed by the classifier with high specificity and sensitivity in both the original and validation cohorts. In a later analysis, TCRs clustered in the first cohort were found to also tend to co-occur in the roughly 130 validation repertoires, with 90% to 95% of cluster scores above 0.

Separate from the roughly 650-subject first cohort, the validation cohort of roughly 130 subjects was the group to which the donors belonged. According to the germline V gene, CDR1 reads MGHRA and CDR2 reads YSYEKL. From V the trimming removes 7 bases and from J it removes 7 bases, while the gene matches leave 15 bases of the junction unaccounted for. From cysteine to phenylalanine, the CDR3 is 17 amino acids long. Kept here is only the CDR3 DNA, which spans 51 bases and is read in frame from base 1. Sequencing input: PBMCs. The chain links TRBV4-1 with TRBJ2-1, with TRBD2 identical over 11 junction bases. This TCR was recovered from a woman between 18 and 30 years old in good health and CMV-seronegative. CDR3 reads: CASTLAGGPLSGNEQFF. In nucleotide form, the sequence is TGCGCCAGCACTCTAGCGGGAGGACCACTTTCTGGAAATGAGCAGTTCTTC.